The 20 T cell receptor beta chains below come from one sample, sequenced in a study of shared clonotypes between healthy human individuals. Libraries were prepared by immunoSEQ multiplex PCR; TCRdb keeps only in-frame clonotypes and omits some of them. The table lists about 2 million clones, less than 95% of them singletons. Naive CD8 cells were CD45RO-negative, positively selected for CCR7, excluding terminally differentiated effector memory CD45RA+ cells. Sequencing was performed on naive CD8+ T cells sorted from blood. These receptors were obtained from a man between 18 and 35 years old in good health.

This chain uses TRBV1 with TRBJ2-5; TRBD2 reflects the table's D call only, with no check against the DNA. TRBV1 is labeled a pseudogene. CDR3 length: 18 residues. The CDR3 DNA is TGCACCAGCAGCCAACGTCTAGCGGGAGGGGCCGGCCAAGAGACCCAGTACTTC. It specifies CTSSQRLAGGAGQETQYF.

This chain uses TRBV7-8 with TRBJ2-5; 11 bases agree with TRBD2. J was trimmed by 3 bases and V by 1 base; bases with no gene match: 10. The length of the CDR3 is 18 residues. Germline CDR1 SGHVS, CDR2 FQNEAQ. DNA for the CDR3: TGTGCCAGCAGCTTAGGGCTAGCGGGGGGCCAGGGAAAAGAGACCCAGTACTTC. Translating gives CASSLGLAGGQGKETQYF.

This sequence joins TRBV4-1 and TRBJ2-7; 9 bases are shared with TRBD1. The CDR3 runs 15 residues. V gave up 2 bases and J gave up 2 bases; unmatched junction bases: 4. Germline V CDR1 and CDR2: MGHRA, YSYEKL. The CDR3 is CASSQSTGGPYEQYF. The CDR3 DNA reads TGCGCCAGCAGCCAATCAACAGGGGGCCCCTACGAGCAGTACTTC.

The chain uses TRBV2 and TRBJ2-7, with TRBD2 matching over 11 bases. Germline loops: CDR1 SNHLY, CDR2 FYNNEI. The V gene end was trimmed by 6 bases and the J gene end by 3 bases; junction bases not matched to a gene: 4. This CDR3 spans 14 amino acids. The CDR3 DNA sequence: TGTGCCAGCAGGACTCTAGCGGGAGGCTACGAGCAGTACTTC. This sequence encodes CASRTLAGGYEQYF.

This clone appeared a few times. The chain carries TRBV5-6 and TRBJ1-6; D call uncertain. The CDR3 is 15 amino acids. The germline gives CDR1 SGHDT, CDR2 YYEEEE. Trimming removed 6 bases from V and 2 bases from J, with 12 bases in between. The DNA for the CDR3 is TGTGCCAGCACCCCCCAAGGGACCTATAATTCACCCCTCCACTTT. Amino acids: CASTPQGTYNSPLHF. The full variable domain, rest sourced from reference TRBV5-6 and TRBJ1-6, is DAGVTQSPTHLIKTRGQQVTLRCSPKSGHDTVSWYQQALGQGPQFIFQYYEEEERQRGNFPDRFSGHQFPNYSSELNVNALLLGDSALYLCASTPQGTYNSPLHFGNGTRLTVT.

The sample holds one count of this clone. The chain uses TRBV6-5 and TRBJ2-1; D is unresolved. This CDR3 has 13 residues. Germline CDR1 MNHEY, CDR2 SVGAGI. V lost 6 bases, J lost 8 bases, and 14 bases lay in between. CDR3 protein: CASSQARDDEQFF. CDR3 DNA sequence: TGTGCCAGCAGCCAAGCCCGAGACGATGAGCAGTTCTTC.

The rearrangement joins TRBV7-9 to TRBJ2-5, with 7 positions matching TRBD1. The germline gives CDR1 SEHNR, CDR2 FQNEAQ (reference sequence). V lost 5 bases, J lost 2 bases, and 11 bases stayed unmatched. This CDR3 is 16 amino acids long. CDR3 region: CASSPKPDRDQETQYF. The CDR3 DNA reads TGTGCCAGCAGCCCTAAACCCGACAGGGATCAAGAGACCCAGTACTTC.

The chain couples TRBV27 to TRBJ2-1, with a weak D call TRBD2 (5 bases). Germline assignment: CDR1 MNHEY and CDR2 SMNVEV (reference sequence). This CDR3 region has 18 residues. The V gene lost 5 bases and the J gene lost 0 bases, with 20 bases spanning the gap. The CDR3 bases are TGTGCCAGCAGTCTAACAGCGGTTCAAACCACCTCCTACAATGAGCAGTTCTTC. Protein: CASSLTAVQTTSYNEQFF.

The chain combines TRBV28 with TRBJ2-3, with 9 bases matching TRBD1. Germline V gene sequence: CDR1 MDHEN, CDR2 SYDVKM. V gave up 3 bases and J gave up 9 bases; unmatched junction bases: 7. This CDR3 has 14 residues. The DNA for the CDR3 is TGTGCCAGCAGTTTCGGACAGGGGTTGGAAACGCAGTATTTT. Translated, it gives CASSFGQGLETQYF.

The CDR3 loop reads CASSYTGGSFDTQYF. The CDR3 coding sequence is TGTGCCAGCAGTTACACCGGGGGAAGCTTCGATACGCAGTATTTT. The chain couples TRBV6-5 to TRBJ2-3; D possibly corresponds to TRBD2 (6 bases). The CDR3 consists of 15 residues. The V gene lost 2 bases and the J gene lost 6 bases, with 15 bases spanning the gap. Per germline, CDR1 MNHEY and CDR2 SVGAGI.

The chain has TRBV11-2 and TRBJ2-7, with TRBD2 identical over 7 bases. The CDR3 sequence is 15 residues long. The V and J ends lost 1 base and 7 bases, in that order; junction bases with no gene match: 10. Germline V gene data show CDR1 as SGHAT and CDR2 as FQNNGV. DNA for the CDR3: TGTGCCAGCAGCTTAGGGGGACTACTCGAGGGGGAGCAGTACTTC. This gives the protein CASSLGGLLEGEQYF. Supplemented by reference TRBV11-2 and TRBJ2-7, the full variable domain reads EAGVAQSPRYKIIEKRQSVAFWCNPISGHATLYWYQQILGQGPKLLIQFQNNGVVDDSQLPKDRFSAERLKGVDSTLKIQPAKLEDSAVYLCASSLGGLLEGEQYFGPGTRLTVT.

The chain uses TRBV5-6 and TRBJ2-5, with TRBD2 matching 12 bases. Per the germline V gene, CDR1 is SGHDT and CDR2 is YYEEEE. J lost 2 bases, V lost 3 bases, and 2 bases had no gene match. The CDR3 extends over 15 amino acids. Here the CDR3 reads CASSSSGRVQETQYF. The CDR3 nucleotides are TGTGCCAGCAGCTCTAGCGGGAGGGTTCAAGAGACCCAGTACTTC.

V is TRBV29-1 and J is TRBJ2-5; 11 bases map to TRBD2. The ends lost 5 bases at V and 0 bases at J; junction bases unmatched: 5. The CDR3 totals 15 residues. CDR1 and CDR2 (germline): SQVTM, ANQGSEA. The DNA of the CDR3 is TGCAGCGTTATACTAGCGGGGGAGTACCAAGAGACCCAGTACTTC. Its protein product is CSVILAGEYQETQYF.

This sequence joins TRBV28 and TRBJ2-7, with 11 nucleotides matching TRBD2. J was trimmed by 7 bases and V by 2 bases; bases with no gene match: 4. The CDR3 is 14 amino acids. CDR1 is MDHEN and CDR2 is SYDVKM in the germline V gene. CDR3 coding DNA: TGTGCCAGCAGTTTAGGGACTAGCGGATTAGAGCAGTACTTC. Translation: CASSLGTSGLEQYF. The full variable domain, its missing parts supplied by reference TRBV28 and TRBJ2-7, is DVKVTQSSRYLVKRTGEKVFLECVQDMDHENMFWYRQDPGLGLRLIYFSYDVKMKEKGDIPEGYSVSREKKERFSLILESASTNQTSMYLCASSLGTSGLEQYFGPGTRLTVT.

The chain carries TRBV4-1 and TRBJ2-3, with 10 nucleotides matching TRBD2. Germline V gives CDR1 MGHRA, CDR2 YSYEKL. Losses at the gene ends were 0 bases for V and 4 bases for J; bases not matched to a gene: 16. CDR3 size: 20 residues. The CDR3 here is CASSQEKNSGGSSRPDTQYF. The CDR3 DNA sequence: TGCGCCAGCAGCCAAGAAAAGAATAGCGGGGGGTCCTCCAGGCCAGATACGCAGTATTTT.

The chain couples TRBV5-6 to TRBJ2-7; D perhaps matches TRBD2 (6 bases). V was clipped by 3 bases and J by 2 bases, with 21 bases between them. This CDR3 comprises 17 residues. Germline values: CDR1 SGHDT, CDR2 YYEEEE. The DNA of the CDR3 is TGTGCCAGCAGCTCCACTGGGGCGGGAATGGTCCCCTACGAGCAGTACTTC. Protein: CASSSTGAGMVPYEQYF. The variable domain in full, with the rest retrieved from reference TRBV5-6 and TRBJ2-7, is DAGVTQSPTHLIKTRGQQVTLRCSPKSGHDTVSWYQQALGQGPQFIFQYYEEEERQRGNFPDRFSGHQFPNYSSELNVNALLLGDSALYLCASSSTGAGMVPYEQYFGPGTRLTVT.

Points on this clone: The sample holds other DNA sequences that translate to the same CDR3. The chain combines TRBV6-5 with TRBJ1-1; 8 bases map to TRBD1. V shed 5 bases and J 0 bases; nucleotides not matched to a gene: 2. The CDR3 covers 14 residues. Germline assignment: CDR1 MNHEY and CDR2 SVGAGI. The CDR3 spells CASSPTGVNTEAFF. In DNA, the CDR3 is TGTGCCAGCAGTCCGACAGGGGTGAACACTGAAGCTTTCTTT.

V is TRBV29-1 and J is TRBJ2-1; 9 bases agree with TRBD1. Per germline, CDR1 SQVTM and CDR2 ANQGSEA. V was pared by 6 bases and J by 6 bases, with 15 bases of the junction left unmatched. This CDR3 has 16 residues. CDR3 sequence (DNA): TGCAGCGTGGAACTCGGACAGGGGCTGTTAGTCAATGAGCAGTTCTTC. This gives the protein CSVELGQGLLVNEQFF.

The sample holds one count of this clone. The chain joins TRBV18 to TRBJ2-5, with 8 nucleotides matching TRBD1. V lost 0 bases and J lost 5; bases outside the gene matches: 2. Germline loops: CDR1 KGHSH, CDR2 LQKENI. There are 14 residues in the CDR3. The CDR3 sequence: CASSPPTGEETQYF. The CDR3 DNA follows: TGTGCCAGCTCACCACCGACAGGGGAGGAGACCCAGTACTTC.

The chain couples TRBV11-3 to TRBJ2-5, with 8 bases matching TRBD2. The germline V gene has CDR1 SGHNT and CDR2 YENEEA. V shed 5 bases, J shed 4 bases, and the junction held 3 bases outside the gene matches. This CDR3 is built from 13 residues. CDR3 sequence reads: CASSETSGETQYF. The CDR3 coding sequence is TGTGCCAGCAGCGAAACTAGCGGAGAGACCCAGTACTTC.